This T cell receptor (beta chain) derives from a study of metastatic and nonmetastatic thyroid tumors. TCRdb ran MiXCR on the PCR reads. The sample holds about 12,000 clones, around 21% seen once. No treatment of any kind had been given to any patient before thyroid surgery. Germline V lookup: CDR1 SGHTA, CDR2 FQGNSA. This CDR3 comprises 12 residues. The V gene lost 8 bases and the J gene lost 2 bases, with 9 bases spanning the gap. By share of the sample, this clone is medium-sized. The rearrangement links TRBV7-2 to TRBJ1-1, with a possible D match to TRBD1 (5 bases). Material: adjacent normal tissue. This clonotype originated in a female donor with papillary thyroid cancer or a benign thyroid nodule (not recorded which). Some clones in this sample may be carry-over from other donors' samples. For the CDR3, the DNA is TGTGCCAGCGGGGGGTTTAACACTGAAGCTTTCTTT. It yields the protein CASGGFNTEAFF.